This section outlines one T cell receptor (beta chain) sequence together with its context. The specificity of this receptor is unknown. Per-base quality was not reported, and no clone a single base away is much larger than it. Taken from cysteine to phenylalanine, the CDR3 has 12 residues. Only the CDR3 part of the read is kept: 36 bases, read in frame from the first base. V is clipped by 5 bases and J by 4 bases, and the sequence between their germline boundaries is 11 bases long. CDR1 DFQATT and CDR2 SNEGSKA were looked up in the germline V gene (reference sequence). The library was built by means of 5' RACE. A second PCR of about 6 to 12 cycles was performed with a sample-barcoded 5' primer and a J-beta primer mix. Each TCR beta cDNA molecule received a unique molecular identifier from a template-switch 5' adaptor carrying 12 random nucleotides. At least 2.5 million CDR3-containing paired-end reads were obtained from each sample. First-strand cDNA was synthesized from all RNA with the Mint cDNA synthesis kit, primed by a TRBC-specific oligonucleotide. After uracil-DNA glycosylase treatment, a first 18-cycle PCR used universal primers M1SS and BC2_uni_R on all cDNA. Under the source paper's analysis protocol: For normalization, 1 million high-quality reads, each with a distinct molecular identifier, were randomly selected from each sample. Instead of being binned into consensus sequences, reads with shared molecular identifiers were discarded. MiTCR, run with a Q25 quality threshold and the strictest error-elimination algorithm, handled CDR3 identification, clonotype clustering and error correction. Lower-bound total TCR beta diversity was estimated with a nonparametric unseen species model using Euler transformation. TCRdb applied fastp at Q25 and MiXCR to the public reads, then kept only in-frame beta chains. One record per CDR3 amino acid sequence lists the most common genes and DNA. TCRdb, not the original authors, processed these V and J calls. This sample holds approximately 1,700,000 distinct CDR3 sequences; 30% to 40% were observed only once. Clones ranked in the top ten supply 20% to 25% of the sample.

This entry belongs to a study of blood T cells in healthy people across ages (dated by TCRdb to 2014 to 2015). For the study in its entirety: In model experiments, roughly one uniquely barcoded TCR beta cDNA molecule per two T cells was captured by template switching. The donors were divided into four age groups: young (average around 17 years), middle-aged (almost 40), aged (around 59) and long-lived (82). The study measured age-related changes in TCR beta repertoire diversity using deep sequencing normalized with unique cDNA molecular identifiers. The study analyzed two additional independent replicas of 1 million unique cDNA reads from the same blood draw for two donors, one aged 18 to 29 and one aged 80 or older. Donors of different ages were randomly distributed across sequencing lanes to avoid experimental bias.

The donors were some 36 Caucasian individuals from Russia, aged roughly 6 to 100 years, who were systemically healthy. Each donor gave ten milliliters of peripheral blood, collected into EDTA-treated Vacutainer tubes. Ficoll-Paque density-gradient centrifugation was used to isolate PBMCs, with at least 6.5 million obtained per sample. Trizol reagent was used to extract total RNA from PBMCs, with at least 5 micrograms per sample. For every donor, flow cytometry on a PBMC aliquot measured the percentage of naive CD45RAhigh/CD27high T cells. Overall study outcomes, separate from this receptor: Conclusive comparison of naive and antigen-experienced compartments was prevented by the profiling of bulk unsorted PBMCs. The long-lived group showed more naive CD4+ T cells, fewer expanded clones and increased TCR diversity than the aged group, suggesting age selection. The CMV infection status of donors was not known, potentially confounding age-related changes in expanded clonotypes. As age increased, observed TCR beta diversity per million T cells dropped in a roughly linear way, and a significant reduction was already evident by age approximately 40. Estimates of total diversity from one million sequenced T cells were regarded as lower bounds and underestimates. The percentage of naive T cells measured by flow cytometry correlated strongly with observed TCR beta diversity.

The chain was built from TRBV20-1 and TRBJ2-5; matching of 5 bases hints at TRBD1 as the D gene. This sequence originates from a human donor in good health. Sequenced sample: blood. The DNA is TGCAGTGCTGGGGCGACGGGAGAGACCCAGTACTTC. Its translation reads: CSAGATGETQYF.